These T cell receptor beta chains were read from a single sample in a study of metastatic and nonmetastatic thyroid tumors. TCRdb re-processed the PCR reads through MiXCR. The table shows more than 8,500 clones, with around 9.9% occurring only once. The sequenced sample consisted of tumor tissue. These receptors were taken from a female donor with papillary thyroid cancer or a benign thyroid nodule (not recorded which). Some clones in this sample may be carry-over from other donors' samples. Each CDR3 is given with its conserved first and last residue. The D gene is left open where the match is weak. Clone size is not always given. Where it is, it says once, few, many or a class for expanded clones.

d_gene: -; abundance: many; v_gene: TRBV7-3; j_gene: TRBJ2-3; CDR3aa: CASSFGGTVDTQYF; CDR3nt: TGTGCCAGCAGCTTCGGGGGTACGGTAGATACGCAGTATTTT
d_gene: TRBD1; abundance: many; v_gene: TRBV7-2; j_gene: TRBJ1-5; CDR3aa: CASSSRTGSNQPQHF; CDR3nt: TGTGCCAGCAGCTCAAGGACAGGGAGCAATCAGCCCCAGCATTTT
d_gene: TRBD1; abundance: few; v_gene: TRBV19; j_gene: TRBJ2-1; CDR3aa: CASSPGQRQGEQFF; CDR3nt: TGTGCCAGTAGCCCGGGACAGAGGCAGGGTGAGCAGTTCTTC
d_gene: -; abundance: many; v_gene: TRBV15; j_gene: TRBJ1-5; CDR3aa: CATSRDSGLGSNQPQHF; CDR3nt: TGTGCCACCAGCAGAGATTCAGGGTTGGGTAGCAATCAGCCCCAGCATTTT
d_gene: -; abundance: many; v_gene: TRBV29-1; j_gene: TRBJ1-4; CDR3aa: CSVESPGGEKLFF; CDR3nt: TGCAGCGTTGAATCCCCGGGCGGTGAAAAACTGTTTTTT
d_gene: TRBD2; abundance: many; v_gene: TRBV11-2; j_gene: TRBJ2-7; CDR3aa: CASSFSGATYEQYF; CDR3nt: TGTGCCAGCAGCTTTAGCGGGGCGACCTACGAGCAGTACTTC
d_gene: TRBD2; abundance: many; v_gene: TRBV20-1; j_gene: TRBJ2-1; CDR3aa: CSVQAGGPYNEQFF; CDR3nt: TGCAGTGTTCAAGCGGGAGGGCCCTACAATGAGCAGTTCTTC
d_gene: -; abundance: many; v_gene: TRBV4-1; j_gene: TRBJ1-1; CDR3aa: CASSLTSWGTEAFF; CDR3nt: TGCGCCAGCAGCCTAACCTCGTGGGGTACTGAAGCTTTCTTT
d_gene: -; abundance: medium-sized; v_gene: TRBV10-3; j_gene: TRBJ1-4; CDR3aa: CAISESTSGDEKLFF; CDR3nt: TGTGCCATCAGTGAGTCGACTTCGGGGGATGAAAAACTGTTTTTT
d_gene: TRBD1; abundance: medium-sized; v_gene: TRBV6-5; j_gene: TRBJ1-4; CDR3aa: CASSYSQGATNEKLFF; CDR3nt: TGTGCCAGCAGTTACTCACAGGGGGCGACTAATGAAAAACTGTTTTTT
d_gene: TRBD1; abundance: medium-sized; v_gene: TRBV19; j_gene: TRBJ2-1; CDR3aa: CASSPGQELYNEQFF; CDR3nt: TGTGCCAGTAGCCCGGGACAGGAACTCTACAATGAGCAGTTCTTC
d_gene: -; abundance: many; v_gene: TRBV11-2; j_gene: TRBJ1-1; CDR3aa: CASKGNTEAFF; CDR3nt: TGTGCCAGCAAGGGGAACACTGAAGCTTTCTTT
d_gene: -; abundance: -; v_gene: TRBV7-6; j_gene: TRBJ2-1; CDR3aa: CASSLVGQGAYNEQFF; CDR3nt: TGTGCCAGCAGCTTGGTTGGGCAGGGAGCCTACAATGAGCAGTTCTTC